This TCR beta chain was sequenced in a study of T cell responses to AZD1222 COVID-19 vaccine. Study as a whole: Analysis merged second doses at about 4 or about 12 weeks.

CDR3 length equals 15 residues. In germline, CDR1 is MNHNY, CDR2 SVGAGI (reference sequence). Trimming cost V 6 bases and J 4 bases, with 19 bases left between them. Points from the study as a whole: The donors showed a predominance of white British ancestry and of females, with possible underestimation of clonal diversity.

Concerning this clone: The antigen is not known.

Libraries were prepared by immunoSEQ multiplex PCR; TCRdb keeps only in-frame clonotypes and omits some of them. Among about 120,000 clones listed, more than 85% were seen once. This TCR was sampled from an adult in good health. The chain links TRBV6-6 to TRBJ2-7, with D possibly being TRBD1 or TRBD2 (5 bases each). The source was peripheral blood, collected on day 0 of AZD1222 vaccination. CDR3 sequence: CASRSGDGFPYEQYF. CDR3 in DNA: TGTGCCAGCAGAAGTGGGGACGGTTTCCCTTACGAGCAGTACTTC.